The 2 T cell receptor beta chains reported below all come from one sample, sequenced in a study of OX40 agonist ivuxolimab in advanced cancers. Repertoires were generated with immunoSEQ multiplex PCR, while TCRdb's copy carries only in-frame clones and drops some. Here the sample spans approximately 77,000 clones, 92% being singletons. The source was CD4+ or CD8+ T cells sorted from blood, collected in a trial of the OX40 agonist ivuxolimab. These receptors came from an adult with an advanced solid tumor such as melanoma, head and neck, liver or kidney cancer.

The V gene is TRBV6-4, the J gene TRBJ1-1, with 11 bases aligning to TRBD1. Germline CDR1 is MRHNA and CDR2 is SNTAGT. This CDR3 contains 17 residues. The J segment lost 4 bases and the V segment lost 6 bases, leaving 13 bases of the junction unmatched. CDR3 nucleotides: TGTGCCAGCAGAGTTCGAAGGTGGGACAGGGGGACCACTGAAGCTTTCTTT. It yields the protein CASRVRRWDRGTTEAFF.

This rearrangement joins TRBV30 to TRBJ2-7; tentatively, D is TRBD2 (6 bases). Germline CDR1 GTSNPN, CDR2 SVGIG (reference sequence). Trimming stripped 0 bases from V and 4 bases from J, with 13 bases between. The CDR3 contains 14 residues. CDR3 region: CAWSVRETRYEQYF. Here the CDR3 DNA reads TGTGCCTGGAGTGTACGGGAGACTAGATACGAGCAGTACTTC.